Below, 2 T cell receptor beta chains from the same sample are listed, as sequenced in a study of blood T cells in healthy people across ages. Primed by a sample-barcoded 5' primer and a J-beta primer mix, a second PCR proceeded for about 6 to 12 cycles. TCRdb reprocessed the 5' RACE reads with MiXCR, giving one entry per CDR3 protein. The sample has over 500,000 distinct CDR3 sequences, roughly a quarter seen once. This sample was also put to use in a study of T cells of mothers and their children.

The sequenced sample consisted of blood. Every receptor here comes from a boy between 2 and 10 years old in good health.

This clonotype showed up just a few times. The rearrangement joins TRBV6-2 or TRBV6-3 to TRBJ2-7; D not certain. The V gene lost 0 bases and the J gene lost 5 bases, with 17 bases spanning the gap. The CDR3 is made up of 16 amino acids. CDR1 and CDR2 (germline): MNHEY, SVGEGT. In DNA form, the CDR3 reads TGTGCCAGCAGTTACTCGCCCGACCTCAACAATGACGAGCAGTACTTC. This translates into CASSYSPDLNNDEQYF.

The chain is built from TRBV12-3 or TRBV12-4 and TRBJ2-3; unclear D gene. V was cut by 0 bases and J by 5 bases, with 9 bases left in between. CDR3 length: 14 residues. In DNA, the CDR3 is TGTGCCAGCAGTTTAGCGGGAATAGGAGATACGCAGTATTTT. It yields the protein CASSLAGIGDTQYF.